This T cell receptor beta chain was recorded in a study of T cells expressing NK-cell markers. Across the whole study: Among eight sequenced donors, seven carried HCMV seropositivity while one was seronegative.

A 5'RACE template switching approach incorporating UMIs was used to make TCR beta cDNA. TCRdb re-analyzed the 5' RACE reads; it lists each CDR3 protein once, without DNA. The sample's table shows under 600,000 distinct CDR3 sequences. Looked up from germline, CDR1 is LNHDA and CDR2 is SQIVND (reference sequence). CDR3 length: 16 amino acids. As for this clonotype: Its specificity is not known.

Overall study results and limits: One observes that, in a handful of donors, these clonotypes were also the leading ones within the CD3+CD56-NKG2C+ fraction. Unclear, still, was the HCMV specificity of the expanded NKG2C+ T cell clones.

Material: blood T cells: a sorted CD56 or NKG2C T cell subset, CD4+ or CD8+ T cells, or bulk PBMC T cells (not recorded which). The chain uses TRBV19 and TRBJ1-1. The receptor was derived from a woman aged 50 to 65 in good health. The CDR3 region is CASSNGQGLMNTEAFF.